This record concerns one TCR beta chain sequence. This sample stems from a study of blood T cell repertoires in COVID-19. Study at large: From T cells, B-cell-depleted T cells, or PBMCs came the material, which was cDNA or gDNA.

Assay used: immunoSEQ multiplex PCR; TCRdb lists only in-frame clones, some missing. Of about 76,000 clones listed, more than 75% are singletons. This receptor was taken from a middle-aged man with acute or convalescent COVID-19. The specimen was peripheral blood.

The CDR3 DNA sequence: TGTGCCAGCAGCTTCGTCACAGGGAACTACGAGCAGTACTTC. Its protein product is CASSFVTGNYEQYF. The chain recombines TRBV11-2 with TRBJ2-7, with D possibly being TRBD1 (6 bases). The V gene's germline CDR1 is SGHAT and CDR2 FQNNGV. The CDR3 has 14 residues. V gave up 3 bases and J gave up 3 bases, with 12 bases separating them.